Presented here are 2 T cell receptor beta chains from one specimen sequenced in a study of vaccination and CD4 T cells after COVID-19. Treatment given: roughly 10-day PBMC culture with coronavirus spike peptide pools or control peptides (ViraFEST assay). Oncomine TCR Beta short-read sequencing was applied to DNA from cultured CD4+ T cells. TCRdb redid the calling of the PCR reads with MiXCR, one entry per CDR3 protein. The table shows about 12,000 distinct CDR3 sequences, with more than 45% occurring only once. Antigens of these TCRs are unknown. Sample: CD4+ T cells from blood, cultured in vitro. Receptor source: a human donor who had recovered from COVID-19.

This clonotype was seen just once. This chain connects TRBV6-1 to TRBJ1-3; D perhaps matches TRBD1 (6 bases). CDR1 and CDR2 from the germline V gene are MNHNS and SASEGT. The CDR3 is 16 residues long. V was pared by 5 bases and J by 4 bases, with 18 bases between. Here the CDR3 reads CASSPRGSVYGNTIYF. The CDR3 DNA follows: TGTGCCAGCAGTCCCAGGGGATCGGTGTACGGAAACACCATATATTTT.

The chain carries TRBV10-3 and TRBJ1-1; D not resolved. The V end was cut by 5 bases, the J end by 1 base, with 8 bases between. This CDR3 contains 13 residues. Germline V gene sequence: CDR1 ENHRY, CDR2 SYGVKD. CDR3 DNA sequence: TGTGCCATCAGTCCCCAAGGGAACACTGAAGCTTTCTTT. This gives the protein CAISPQGNTEAFF.